This TCR beta chain is from a study of cytomegalovirus exposure and HLA in healthy donors. Those who donated were healthy bone marrow donors. Overall study findings and caveats: Presence/absence analyses treated sequencing depth as roughly uniform across donors. A later analysis linked a missense DCLRE1C variant to TCR beta V- and J-gene trimming.

The CDR3 has 16 amino acids. CDR1 SGHKS and CDR2 YYEKEE come from the germline V gene (reference sequence). The V and J ends lost 1 base and 1 base, in that order; junction bases with no gene match: 5. As for this clone: The antigen is not known.

PCR employed 60 Vbeta and 13 Jbeta primers. Here immunoSEQ multiplex PCR was the method, and the copy in TCRdb shows in-frame clones only, minus some. The sample contains over 100,000 clones, more than 75% of which appear only once. The chain combines TRBV5-5 with TRBJ2-7, with 10 bases that match TRBD1. Sequencing was performed on PBMCs. This sequence originates from a female donor in good health and CMV-seronegative. The CDR3 spells CASSLLGTGASYEQYF. In DNA form, the CDR3 reads TGTGCCAGCAGCTTGTTGGGGACAGGGGCATCCTACGAGCAGTACTTC.